This is a list of T cell receptor beta chains from one sample in a study of T cell responses to AZD1222 COVID-19 vaccine. Generated by immunoSEQ multiplex PCR, the TCRdb table keeps only in-frame clones and is missing some. Among around 150,000 clones listed, about 95% were seen once. The source material was peripheral blood, sampled on day 0 of AZD1222 vaccination. Every receptor here comes from an adult in good health. Both conserved end residues are part of each CDR3. A D gene is named only where the DNA matches it firmly. The size of a clone is reported for some rows only, either as once, few or many, or as a class for expanded clones.

V: TRBV28; size: few; length: 12; D: -; J: TRBJ1-1; CDR3: CASSFLMTEAFF; DNA: TGTGCCAGCAGTTTTCTGATGACTGAAGCTTTCTTT
V: TRBV7-2; size: -; length: 14; D: -; J: TRBJ1-2; CDR3: CASSFQEGRSGYTF; DNA: TGTGCCAGCAGCTTCCAGGAGGGGCGAAGTGGCTACACCTTC
V: TRBV7-8; size: -; length: 15; D: TRBD1; J: TRBJ2-1; CDR3: CASSSSGTGARALIF; DNA: TGTGCCAGCAGTTCCTCCGGGACAGGGGCTCGAGCATTGATCTTC
V: TRBV27; size: once; length: 15; D: -; J: TRBJ1-6; CDR3: CASSFDSSYNSPLHF; DNA: TGTGCCAGCAGCTTCGACAGCTCCTATAATTCACCCCTCCACTTT
V: TRBV28; size: -; length: 16; D: -; J: TRBJ2-2; CDR3: CASSFARGRANGELFF; DNA: TGTGCCAGCAGTTTCGCCAGGGGCAGGGCAAACGGGGAGCTGTTTTTT
V: TRBV30; size: -; length: 14; D: TRBD2; J: TRBJ2-7; CDR3: CAWSVGTSAYEQYF; DNA: TGTGCCTGGAGTGTAGGGACTAGCGCGTACGAGCAGTACTTC
V: TRBV6-2/TRBV6-3; size: -; length: 18; D: -; J: TRBJ2-1; CDR3: CASSYSYETASSYNEQFF; DNA: TGTGCCAGCAGTTACTCGTATGAGACTGCGAGCTCCTACAATGAGCAGTTCTTC
V: TRBV2; size: -; length: 14; D: TRBD1; J: TRBJ1-3; CDR3: CASSEGTGRNTIYF; DNA: TGTGCCAGCAGTGAAGGGACAGGGAGAAACACCATATATTTT
V: TRBV15; size: -; length: 15; D: TRBD1; J: TRBJ1-2; CDR3: CATSKTGTGVYGYTF; DNA: TGTGCCACCAGCAAGACCGGGACAGGGGTTTATGGCTACACCTTC
V: TRBV2; size: -; length: 14; D: TRBD1; J: TRBJ1-1; CDR3: CASRGQVAFTEAFF; DNA: TGTGCCAGCAGGGGACAGGTCGCGTTTACTGAAGCTTTCTTT
V: TRBV5-1; size: -; length: 16; D: -; J: TRBJ1-4; CDR3: CASSPGVSVLSEKLFF; DNA: TGCGCCAGCAGCCCAGGGGTCTCTGTCTTAAGTGAAAAACTGTTTTTT
V: TRBV18; size: once; length: 14; D: TRBD2; J: TRBJ2-7; CDR3: CASSKMGTTYEQYF; DNA: TGTGCCAGCTCAAAAATGGGGACTACCTACGAGCAGTACTTC
V: TRBV5-1; size: -; length: 14; D: -; J: TRBJ1-5; CDR3: CASSLSGSNQPQHF; DNA: TGCGCCAGCAGCTTGTCCGGTAGCAATCAGCCCCAGCATTTT
V: TRBV13; size: -; length: 13; D: -; J: TRBJ1-3; CDR3: CASSFEGGNTIYF; DNA: TGTGCCAGCAGCTTCGAGGGGGGAAACACCATATATTTT
V: TRBV6-5; size: -; length: 13; D: -; J: TRBJ1-1; CDR3: CASSYADYAKAFF; DNA: TGTGCCAGCAGTTACGCTGATTATGCCAAAGCTTTCTTT
V: TRBV2; size: once; length: 16; D: TRBD2; J: TRBJ2-5; CDR3: CASSEMPGLEQETQYF; DNA: TGTGCCAGCAGTGAAATGCCGGGACTAGAACAAGAGACCCAGTACTTC
V: TRBV4-2; size: -; length: 14; D: -; J: TRBJ2-2; CDR3: CASSQAGNTGELFF; DNA: TGTGCCAGCAGCCAAGCAGGGAACACCGGGGAGCTGTTTTTT
V: TRBV28; size: -; length: 15; D: TRBD2; J: TRBJ2-1; CDR3: CASSPGLAGKNEQFF; DNA: TGTGCCAGCAGCCCGGGACTAGCGGGAAAAAATGAGCAGTTCTTC
V: TRBV25-1; size: -; length: 13; D: -; J: TRBJ2-5; CDR3: CASSSGVEETQYF; DNA: TGTGCCAGCAGTTCGGGGGTTGAGGAGACCCAGTACTTC
V: TRBV3-1/TRBV3-2; size: -; length: 16; D: TRBD2; J: TRBJ2-1; CDR3: CASSQDISGIVNEQFF; DNA: TGTGCCAGCAGCCAAGATATTAGCGGGATAGTAAATGAGCAGTTCTTC
V: TRBV2; size: -; length: 14; D: -; J: TRBJ1-5; CDR3: CASSMGGGNQPQHF; DNA: TGTGCCAGCAGTATGGGAGGAGGCAATCAGCCCCAGCATTTT
V: TRBV3-1/TRBV3-2; size: -; length: 14; D: -; J: TRBJ2-7; CDR3: CASSQMSSTYEQYF; DNA: TGTGCCAGCAGCCAAATGTCCAGTACCTACGAGCAGTACTTC
V: TRBV6-1; size: -; length: 14; D: -; J: TRBJ1-1; CDR3: CASSEGGMNTEAFF; DNA: TGTGCCAGCAGTGAGGGGGGAATGAACACTGAAGCTTTCTTT